This T cell receptor beta chain comes out of a study of graft-versus-host responses after intestinal transplantation. V was shortened by 2 bases and J by 4 bases, with 11 bases between the two germline ends. CDR3 length: 14 residues. CDR1 MNHEY and CDR2 SMNVEV come from the germline V gene (reference sequence). TCRdb's copy holds only in-frame clones and misses some; the assay was immunoSEQ multiplex PCR. The table includes under 20,000 clones, around 95% detected once. Findings and limits, study-wide: GvH clones occurred in recipient marrow; some first appeared in ileum or blood.

To note about this clone: Its specificity is not known.

This chain links TRBV27 with TRBJ2-5; weak D call: TRBD1 (5 bases). The input for sequencing was PBMCs, taken 23 days after intestinal transplant. This clonotype originated in a human patient who received an intestinal transplant, so some T cells may come from the graft donor. CDR3 nucleotides: TGTGCCAGCAGTTTACTCGACAGTCGAGAGACCCAGTACTTC. Amino acid sequence: CASSLLDSRETQYF.